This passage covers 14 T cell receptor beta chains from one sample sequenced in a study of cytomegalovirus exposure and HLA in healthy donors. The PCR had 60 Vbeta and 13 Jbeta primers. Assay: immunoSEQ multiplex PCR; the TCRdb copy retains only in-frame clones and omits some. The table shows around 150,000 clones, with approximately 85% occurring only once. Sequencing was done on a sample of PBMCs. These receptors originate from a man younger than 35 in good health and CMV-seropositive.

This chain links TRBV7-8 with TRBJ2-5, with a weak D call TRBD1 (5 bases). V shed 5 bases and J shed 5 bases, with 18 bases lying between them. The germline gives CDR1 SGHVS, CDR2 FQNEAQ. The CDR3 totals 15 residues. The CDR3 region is CASSQGAADRETQYF. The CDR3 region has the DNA TGTGCCAGCAGCCAAGGGGCCGCGGATCGGGAGACCCAGTACTTC.

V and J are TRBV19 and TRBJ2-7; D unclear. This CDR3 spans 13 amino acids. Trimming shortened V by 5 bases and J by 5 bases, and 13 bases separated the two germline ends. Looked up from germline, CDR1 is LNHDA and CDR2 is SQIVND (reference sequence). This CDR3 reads CASSPLIGHEQYF. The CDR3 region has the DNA TGTGCCAGTAGTCCCCTGATTGGCCACGAGCAGTACTTC.

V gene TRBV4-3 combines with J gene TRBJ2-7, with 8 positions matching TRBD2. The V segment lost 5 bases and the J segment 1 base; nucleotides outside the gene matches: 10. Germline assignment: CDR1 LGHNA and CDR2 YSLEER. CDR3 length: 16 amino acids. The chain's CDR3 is CASSADISGGSYEQYF. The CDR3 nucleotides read TGCGCCAGCAGCGCAGACATCAGCGGGGGTTCCTACGAGCAGTACTTC.

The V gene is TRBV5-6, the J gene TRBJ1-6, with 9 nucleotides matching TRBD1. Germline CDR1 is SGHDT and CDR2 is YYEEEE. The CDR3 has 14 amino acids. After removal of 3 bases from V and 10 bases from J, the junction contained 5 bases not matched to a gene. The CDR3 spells CASSSDRGLSPLHF. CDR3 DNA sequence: TGTGCCAGCAGCTCGGACAGGGGTCTATCACCCCTCCACTTT.

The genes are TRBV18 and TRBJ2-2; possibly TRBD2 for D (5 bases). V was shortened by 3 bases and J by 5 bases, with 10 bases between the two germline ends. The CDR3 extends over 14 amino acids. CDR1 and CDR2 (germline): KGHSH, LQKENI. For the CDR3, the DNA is TGTGCCAGCTCACCGGGAGTTTTAACCGGGGAGCTGTTTTTT. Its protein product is CASSPGVLTGELFF.

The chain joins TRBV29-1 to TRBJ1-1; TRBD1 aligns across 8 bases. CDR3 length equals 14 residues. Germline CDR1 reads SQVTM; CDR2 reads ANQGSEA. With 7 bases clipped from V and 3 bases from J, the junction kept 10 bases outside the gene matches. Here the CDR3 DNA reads TGCAGCGCCCCCAGAAAGACAGGGGACACTGAAGCTTTCTTT. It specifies CSAPRKTGDTEAFF.

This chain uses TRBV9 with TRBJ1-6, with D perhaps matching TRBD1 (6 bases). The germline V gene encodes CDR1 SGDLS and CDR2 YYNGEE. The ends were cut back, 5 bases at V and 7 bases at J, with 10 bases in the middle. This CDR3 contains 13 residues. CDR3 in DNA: TGTGCCAGCAGAGGTACAGGGAATTCACCCCTCCACTTT. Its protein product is CASRGTGNSPLHF.

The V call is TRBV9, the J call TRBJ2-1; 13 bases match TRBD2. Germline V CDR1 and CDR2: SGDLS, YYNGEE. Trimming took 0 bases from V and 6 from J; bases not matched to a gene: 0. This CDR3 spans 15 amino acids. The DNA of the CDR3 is TGTGCCAGCAGCGTAGGGACTAGCGGGAGCAATGAGCAGTTCTTC. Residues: CASSVGTSGSNEQFF.

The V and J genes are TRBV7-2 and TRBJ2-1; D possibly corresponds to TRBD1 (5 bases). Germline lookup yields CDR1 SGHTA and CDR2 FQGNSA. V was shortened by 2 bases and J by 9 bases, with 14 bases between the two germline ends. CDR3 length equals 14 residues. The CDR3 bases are TGTGCCAGCAGCTTAAGCAATCAGGGTGGTGAGCAGTTCTTC. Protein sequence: CASSLSNQGGEQFF.

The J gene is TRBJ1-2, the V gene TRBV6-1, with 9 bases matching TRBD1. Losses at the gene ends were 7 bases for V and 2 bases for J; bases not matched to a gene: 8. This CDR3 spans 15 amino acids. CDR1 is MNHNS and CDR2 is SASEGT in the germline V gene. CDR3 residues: CASIEQGARNYGYTF. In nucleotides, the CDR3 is TGTGCCAGCATAGAACAGGGGGCAAGGAACTATGGCTACACCTTC.

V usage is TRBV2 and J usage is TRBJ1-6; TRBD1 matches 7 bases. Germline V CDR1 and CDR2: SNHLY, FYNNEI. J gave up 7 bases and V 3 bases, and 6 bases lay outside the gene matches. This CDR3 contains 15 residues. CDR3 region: CASSDTPGQNSPLHF. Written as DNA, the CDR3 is TGTGCCAGCAGTGACACACCGGGACAGAATTCACCCCTCCACTTT.

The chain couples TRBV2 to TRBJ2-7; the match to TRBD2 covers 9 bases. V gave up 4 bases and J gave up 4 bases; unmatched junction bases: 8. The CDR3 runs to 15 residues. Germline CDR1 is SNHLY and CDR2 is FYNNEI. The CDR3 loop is CASSGGGTSRYEQYF. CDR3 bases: TGTGCCAGCAGTGGGGGCGGGACTAGCAGGTACGAGCAGTACTTC.

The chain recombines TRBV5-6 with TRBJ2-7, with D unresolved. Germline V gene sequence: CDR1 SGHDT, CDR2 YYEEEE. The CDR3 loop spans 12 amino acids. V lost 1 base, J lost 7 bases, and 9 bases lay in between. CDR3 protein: CASSLPPGEQYF. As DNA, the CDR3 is TGTGCCAGCAGCTTGCCCCCCGGGGAGCAGTACTTC.

DNA of the CDR3: TGTGCCAGCAGCCAATTGTCGTATACGCAGTATTTT. Translation: CASSQLSYTQYF. The chain links TRBV14 to TRBJ2-3; D not resolved. The V and J ends lost 2 bases and 7 bases respectively, with 7 bases between them. The CDR3 contains 12 residues. Germline loops: CDR1 SGHDN, CDR2 FVKESK.